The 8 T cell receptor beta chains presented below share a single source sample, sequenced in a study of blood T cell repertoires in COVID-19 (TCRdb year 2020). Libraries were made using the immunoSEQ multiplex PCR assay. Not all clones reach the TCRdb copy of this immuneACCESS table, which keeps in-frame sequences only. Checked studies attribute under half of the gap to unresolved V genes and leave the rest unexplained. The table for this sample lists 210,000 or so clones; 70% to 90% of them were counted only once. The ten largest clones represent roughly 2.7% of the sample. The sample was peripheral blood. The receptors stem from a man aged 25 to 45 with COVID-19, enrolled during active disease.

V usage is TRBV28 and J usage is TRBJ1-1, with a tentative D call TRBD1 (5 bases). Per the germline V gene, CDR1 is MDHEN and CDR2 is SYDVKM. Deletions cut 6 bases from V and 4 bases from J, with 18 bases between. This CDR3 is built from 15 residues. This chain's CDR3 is CASSPTGGGFTEAFF. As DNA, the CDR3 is TGTGCCAGCAGCCCAACCGGGGGGGGATTCACTGAAGCTTTCTTT.

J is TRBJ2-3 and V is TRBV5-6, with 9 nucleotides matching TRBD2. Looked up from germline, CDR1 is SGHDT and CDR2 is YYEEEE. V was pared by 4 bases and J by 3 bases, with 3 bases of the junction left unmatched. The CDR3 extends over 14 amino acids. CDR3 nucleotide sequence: TGTGCCAGCAGCGCAGGACTAGCGACAGATACGCAGTATTTT. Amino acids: CASSAGLATDTQYF.

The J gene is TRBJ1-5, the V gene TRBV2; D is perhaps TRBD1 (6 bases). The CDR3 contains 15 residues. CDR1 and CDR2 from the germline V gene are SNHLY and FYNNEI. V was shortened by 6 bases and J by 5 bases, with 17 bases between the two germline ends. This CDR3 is CASRKLRGTDQPQHF. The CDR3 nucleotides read TGTGCCAGCAGGAAACTCAGGGGCACAGATCAGCCCCAGCATTTT.

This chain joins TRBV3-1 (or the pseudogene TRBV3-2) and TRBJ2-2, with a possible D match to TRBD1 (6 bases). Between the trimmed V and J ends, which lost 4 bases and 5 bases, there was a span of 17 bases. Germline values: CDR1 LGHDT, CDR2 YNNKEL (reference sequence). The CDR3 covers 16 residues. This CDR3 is CASSPNNRVGTGELFF. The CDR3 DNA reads TGTGCCAGCAGCCCCAACAACAGGGTCGGGACCGGGGAGCTGTTTTTT.

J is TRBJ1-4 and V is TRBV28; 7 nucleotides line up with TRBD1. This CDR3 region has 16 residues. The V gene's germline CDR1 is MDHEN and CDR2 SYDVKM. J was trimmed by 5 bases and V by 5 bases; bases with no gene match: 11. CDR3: CASSASEGAPNEKLFF. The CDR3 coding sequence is TGTGCCAGCAGTGCATCGGAGGGGGCCCCGAATGAAAAACTGTTTTTT.

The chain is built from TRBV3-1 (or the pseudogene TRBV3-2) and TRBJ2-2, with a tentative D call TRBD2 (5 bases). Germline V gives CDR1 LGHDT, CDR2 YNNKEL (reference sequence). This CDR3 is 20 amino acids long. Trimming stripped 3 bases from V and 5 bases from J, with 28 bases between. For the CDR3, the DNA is TGTGCCAGCAGCCAGCGGGTTTTCGATAGACCCGACCAGGAGACCGGGGAGCTGTTTTTT. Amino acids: CASSQRVFDRPDQETGELFF.

In DNA, the CDR3 is TGTGCCAGCACCCCTTCTTGGGAGAGCTATGGCTACACCTTC. It codes for CASTPSWESYGYTF. The chain employs TRBV27 and TRBJ1-2; no firm D call. Trimming left V 7 bases short and J 4 bases short, with 16 bases between. The CDR3 extends over 14 amino acids. The germline CDR1 and CDR2 sequences are MNHEY and SMNVEV (reference sequence).

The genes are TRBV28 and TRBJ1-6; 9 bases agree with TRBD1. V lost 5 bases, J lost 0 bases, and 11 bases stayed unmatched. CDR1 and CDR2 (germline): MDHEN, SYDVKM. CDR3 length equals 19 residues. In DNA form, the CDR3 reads TGTGCCAGCAGTGTCTTCGTGGGGACAGGGAACTCCTATAATTCACCCCTCCACTTT. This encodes CASSVFVGTGNSYNSPLHF.